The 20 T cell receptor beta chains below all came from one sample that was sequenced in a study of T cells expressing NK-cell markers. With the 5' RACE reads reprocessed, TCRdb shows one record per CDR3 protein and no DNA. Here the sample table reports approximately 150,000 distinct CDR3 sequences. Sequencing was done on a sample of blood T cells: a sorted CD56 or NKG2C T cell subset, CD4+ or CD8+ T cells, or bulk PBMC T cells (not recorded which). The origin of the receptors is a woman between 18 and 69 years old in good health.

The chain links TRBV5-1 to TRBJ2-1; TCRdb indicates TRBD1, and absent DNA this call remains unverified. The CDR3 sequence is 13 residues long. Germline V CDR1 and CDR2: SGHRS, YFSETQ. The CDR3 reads CASSEPGESEQFF. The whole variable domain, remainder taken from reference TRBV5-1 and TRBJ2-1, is KAGVTQTPRYLIKTRGQQVTLSCSPISGHRSVSWYQQTPGQGLQFLFEYFSETQRNKGNFPGRFSGRQFSNSRSEMNVSTLELGDSALYLCASSEPGESEQFFGPGTRLTVL.

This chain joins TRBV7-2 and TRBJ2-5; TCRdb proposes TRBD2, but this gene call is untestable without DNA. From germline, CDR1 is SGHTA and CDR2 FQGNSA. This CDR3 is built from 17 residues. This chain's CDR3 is CASSLVLGEGLVETQYF.

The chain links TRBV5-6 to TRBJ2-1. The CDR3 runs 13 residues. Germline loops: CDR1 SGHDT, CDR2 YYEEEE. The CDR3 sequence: CASSLELWNEQFF.

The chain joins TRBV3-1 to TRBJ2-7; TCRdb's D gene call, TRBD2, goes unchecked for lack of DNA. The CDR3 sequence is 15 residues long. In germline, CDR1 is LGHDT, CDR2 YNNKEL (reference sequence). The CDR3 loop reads CASSQVSGGTYEQYF.

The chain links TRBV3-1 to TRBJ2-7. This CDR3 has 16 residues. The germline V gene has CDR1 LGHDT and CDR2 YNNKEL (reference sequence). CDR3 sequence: CASSQDMGVSSYEQYF.

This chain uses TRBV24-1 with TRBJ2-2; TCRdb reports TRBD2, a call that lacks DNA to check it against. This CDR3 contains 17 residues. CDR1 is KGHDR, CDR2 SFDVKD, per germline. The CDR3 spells CATSESGLAGNTGELFF.

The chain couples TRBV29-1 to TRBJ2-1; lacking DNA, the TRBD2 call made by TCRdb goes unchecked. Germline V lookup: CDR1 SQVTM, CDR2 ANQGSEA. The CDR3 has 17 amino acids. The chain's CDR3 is CSVEGLAGVLSYNEQFF.

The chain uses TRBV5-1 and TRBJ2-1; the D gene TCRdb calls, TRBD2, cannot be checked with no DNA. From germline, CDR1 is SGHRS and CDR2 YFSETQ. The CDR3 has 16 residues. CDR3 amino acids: CASSLGSASGWNEQFF.

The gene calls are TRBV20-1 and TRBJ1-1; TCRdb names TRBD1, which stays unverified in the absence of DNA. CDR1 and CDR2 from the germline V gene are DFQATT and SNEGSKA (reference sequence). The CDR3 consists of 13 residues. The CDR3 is CSARDRDRSEAFF.

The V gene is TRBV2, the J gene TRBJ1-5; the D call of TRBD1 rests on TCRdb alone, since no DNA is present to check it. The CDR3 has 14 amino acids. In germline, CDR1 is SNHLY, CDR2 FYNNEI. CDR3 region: CASSLDSGSEPQHF. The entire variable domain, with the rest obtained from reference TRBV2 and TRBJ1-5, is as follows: EPEVTQTPSHQVTQMGQEVILRCVPISNHLYFYWYRQILGQKVEFLVSFYNNEISEKSEIFDDQFSVERPDGSNFTLKIRSTKLEDSAMYFCASSLDSGSEPQHFGDGTRLSIL.

CDR3: CSASPTTGATYEQYF. V gene TRBV20-1 combines with J gene TRBJ2-7; with no DNA, the TCRdb D assignment of TRBD1 cannot be verified. Per the germline V gene, CDR1 is DFQATT and CDR2 is SNEGSKA (reference sequence). The CDR3 is 15 residues long.

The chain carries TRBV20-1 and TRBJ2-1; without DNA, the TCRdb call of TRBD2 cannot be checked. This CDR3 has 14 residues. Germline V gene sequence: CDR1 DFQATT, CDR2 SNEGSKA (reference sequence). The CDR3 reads CSATAGTRSGEQFF.

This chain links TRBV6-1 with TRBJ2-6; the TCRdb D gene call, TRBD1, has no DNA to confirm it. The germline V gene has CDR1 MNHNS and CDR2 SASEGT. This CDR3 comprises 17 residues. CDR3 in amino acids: CASKGTPSFSGANVLTF.

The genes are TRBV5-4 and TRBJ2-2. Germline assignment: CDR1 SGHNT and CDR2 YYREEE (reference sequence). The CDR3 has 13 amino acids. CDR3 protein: CASSSAGPGELFF.

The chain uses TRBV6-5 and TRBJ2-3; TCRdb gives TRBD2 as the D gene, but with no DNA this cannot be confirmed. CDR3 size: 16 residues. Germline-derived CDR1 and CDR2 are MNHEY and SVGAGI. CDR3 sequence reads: CASSSLLAGNTDTQYF.

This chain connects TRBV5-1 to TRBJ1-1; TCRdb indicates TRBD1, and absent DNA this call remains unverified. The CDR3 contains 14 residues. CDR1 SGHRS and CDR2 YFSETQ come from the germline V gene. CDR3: CASSIRGGNTEAFF.

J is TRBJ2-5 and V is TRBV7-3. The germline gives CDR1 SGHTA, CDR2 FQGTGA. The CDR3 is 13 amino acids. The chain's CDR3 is CASSLDRLETQYF.

CDR3 loop: CASSLGDRMNTGELFF. The V and J genes are TRBV5-1 and TRBJ2-2; TCRdb's D call of TRBD1 is untestable without DNA. The CDR3 is 16 amino acids. Germline loops: CDR1 SGHRS, CDR2 YFSETQ.

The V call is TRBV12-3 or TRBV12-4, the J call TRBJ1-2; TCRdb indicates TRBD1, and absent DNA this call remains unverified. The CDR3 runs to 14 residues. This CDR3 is CASSNEGQNYGYTF.

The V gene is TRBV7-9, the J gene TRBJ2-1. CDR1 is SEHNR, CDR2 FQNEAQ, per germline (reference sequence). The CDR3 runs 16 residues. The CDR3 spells CASSPKYGGSNNEQFF.